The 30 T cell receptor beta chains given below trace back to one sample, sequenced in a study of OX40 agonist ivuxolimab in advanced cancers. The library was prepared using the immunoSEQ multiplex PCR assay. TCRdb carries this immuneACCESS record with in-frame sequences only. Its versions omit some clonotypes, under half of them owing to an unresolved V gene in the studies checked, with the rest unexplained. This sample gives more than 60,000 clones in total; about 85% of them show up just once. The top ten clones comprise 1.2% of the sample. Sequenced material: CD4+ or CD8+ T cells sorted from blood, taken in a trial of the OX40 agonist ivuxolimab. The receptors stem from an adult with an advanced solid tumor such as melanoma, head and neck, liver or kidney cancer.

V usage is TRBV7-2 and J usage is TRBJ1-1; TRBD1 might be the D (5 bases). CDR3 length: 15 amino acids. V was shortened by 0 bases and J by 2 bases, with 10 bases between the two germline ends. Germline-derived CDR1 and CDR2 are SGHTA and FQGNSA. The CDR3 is CASSLAPRVNTEAFF. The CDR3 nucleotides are TGTGCCAGCAGCTTAGCCCCCAGGGTTAACACTGAAGCTTTCTTT.

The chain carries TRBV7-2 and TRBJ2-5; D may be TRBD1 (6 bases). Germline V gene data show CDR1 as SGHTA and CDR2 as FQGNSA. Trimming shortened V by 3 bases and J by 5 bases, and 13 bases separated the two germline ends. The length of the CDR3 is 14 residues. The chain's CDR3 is CASSFGQLFETQYF. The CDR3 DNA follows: TGTGCCAGCAGCTTTGGACAGTTGTTTGAGACCCAGTACTTC.

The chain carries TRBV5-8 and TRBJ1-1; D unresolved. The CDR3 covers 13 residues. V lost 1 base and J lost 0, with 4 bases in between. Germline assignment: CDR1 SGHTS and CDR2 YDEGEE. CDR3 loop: CASSLKVNTEAFF. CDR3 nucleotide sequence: TGTGCCAGCAGCTTGAAGGTGAACACTGAAGCTTTCTTT.

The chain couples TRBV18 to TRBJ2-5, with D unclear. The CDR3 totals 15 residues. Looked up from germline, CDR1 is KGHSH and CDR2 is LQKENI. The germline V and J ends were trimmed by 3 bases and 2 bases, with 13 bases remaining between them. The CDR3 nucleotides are TGTGCCAGCTCACCCACTCTCCAGCATCAAGAGACCCAGTACTTC. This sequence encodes CASSPTLQHQETQYF.

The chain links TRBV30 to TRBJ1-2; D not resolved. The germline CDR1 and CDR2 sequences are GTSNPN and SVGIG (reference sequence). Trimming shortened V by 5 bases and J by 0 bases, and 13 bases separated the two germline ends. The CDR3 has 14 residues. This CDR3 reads CAWGRRSPNYGYTF. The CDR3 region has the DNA TGTGCCTGGGGTAGAAGATCCCCTAACTATGGCTACACCTTC.

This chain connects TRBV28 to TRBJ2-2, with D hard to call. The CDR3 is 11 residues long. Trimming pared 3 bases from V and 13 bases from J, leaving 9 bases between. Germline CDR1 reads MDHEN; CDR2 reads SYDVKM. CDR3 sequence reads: CASSFTRGLFF. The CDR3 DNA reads TGTGCCAGCAGTTTTACGCGCGGGCTGTTTTTT.

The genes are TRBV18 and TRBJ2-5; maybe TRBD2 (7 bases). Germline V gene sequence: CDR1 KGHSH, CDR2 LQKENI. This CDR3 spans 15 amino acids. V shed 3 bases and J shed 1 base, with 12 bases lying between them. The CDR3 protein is CASSPWGGLQETQYF. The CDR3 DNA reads TGTGCCAGCTCACCCTGGGGGGGGCTCCAAGAGACCCAGTACTTC.

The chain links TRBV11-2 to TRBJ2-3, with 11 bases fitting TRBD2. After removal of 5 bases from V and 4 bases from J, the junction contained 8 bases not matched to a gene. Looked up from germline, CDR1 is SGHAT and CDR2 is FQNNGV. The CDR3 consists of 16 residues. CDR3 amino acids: CASSLRLAGSADTQYF. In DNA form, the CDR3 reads TGTGCCAGCAGCCTCCGACTAGCGGGGAGCGCAGATACGCAGTATTTT.

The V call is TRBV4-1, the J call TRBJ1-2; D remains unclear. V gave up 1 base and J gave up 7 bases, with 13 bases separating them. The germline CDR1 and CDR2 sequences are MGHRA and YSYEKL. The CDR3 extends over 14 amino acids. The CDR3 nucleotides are TGCGCCAGCAGCCAAGTTTTAGTCCCCGGTGGCTACACCTTC. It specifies CASSQVLVPGGYTF.

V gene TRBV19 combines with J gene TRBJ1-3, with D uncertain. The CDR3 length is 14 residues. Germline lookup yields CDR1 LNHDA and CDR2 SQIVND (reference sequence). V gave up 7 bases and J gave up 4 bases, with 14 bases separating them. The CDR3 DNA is TGTGCCAGTACTCGAGGCGCGAACGGAAACACCATATATTTT. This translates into CASTRGANGNTIYF.

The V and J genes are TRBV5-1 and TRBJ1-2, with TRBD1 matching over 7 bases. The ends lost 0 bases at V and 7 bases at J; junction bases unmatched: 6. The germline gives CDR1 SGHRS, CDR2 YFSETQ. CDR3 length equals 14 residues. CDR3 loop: CASSLDRGGPGYTF. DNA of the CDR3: TGCGCCAGCAGCTTGGACAGGGGAGGCCCTGGCTACACCTTC.

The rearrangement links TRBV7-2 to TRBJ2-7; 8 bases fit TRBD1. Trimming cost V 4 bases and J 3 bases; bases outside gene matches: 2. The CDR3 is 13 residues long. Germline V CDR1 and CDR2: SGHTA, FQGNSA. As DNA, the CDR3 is TGTGCCAGCAGCTATACAGGGGGCTACGAGCAGTACTTC. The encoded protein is CASSYTGGYEQYF.

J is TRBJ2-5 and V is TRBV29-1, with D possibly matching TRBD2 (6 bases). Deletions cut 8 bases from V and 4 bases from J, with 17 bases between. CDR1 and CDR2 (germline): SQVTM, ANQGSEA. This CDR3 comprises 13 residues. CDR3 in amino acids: CSWGLTAGETQYF. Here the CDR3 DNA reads TGCAGCTGGGGACTGACAGCAGGAGAGACCCAGTACTTC.

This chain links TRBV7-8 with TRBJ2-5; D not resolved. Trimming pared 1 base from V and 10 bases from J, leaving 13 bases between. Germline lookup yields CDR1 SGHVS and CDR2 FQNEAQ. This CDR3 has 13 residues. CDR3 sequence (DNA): TGTGCCAGCAGCTTAGTTCCCTCTGCGGACCAGTACTTC. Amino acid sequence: CASSLVPSADQYF.

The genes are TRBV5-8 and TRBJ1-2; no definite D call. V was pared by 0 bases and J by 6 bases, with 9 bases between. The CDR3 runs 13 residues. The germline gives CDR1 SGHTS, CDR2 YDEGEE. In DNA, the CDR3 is TGTGCCAGCAGCTTGGGGGGAACGGATGGCTACACCTTC. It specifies CASSLGGTDGYTF.

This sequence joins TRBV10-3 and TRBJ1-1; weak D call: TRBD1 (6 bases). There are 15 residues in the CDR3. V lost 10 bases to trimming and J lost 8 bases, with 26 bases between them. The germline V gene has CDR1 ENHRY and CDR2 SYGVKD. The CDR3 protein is CATTSEGGPKREAFF. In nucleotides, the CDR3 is TGTGCCACCACCTCGGAGGGGGGTCCTAAACGGGAAGCTTTCTTT.

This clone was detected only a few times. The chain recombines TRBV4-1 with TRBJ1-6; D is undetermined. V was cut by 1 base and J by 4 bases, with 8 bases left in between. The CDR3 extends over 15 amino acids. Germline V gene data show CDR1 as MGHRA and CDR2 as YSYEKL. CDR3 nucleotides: TGCGCCAGCAGCCAAGTCGAAGTTTATAATTCACCCCTCCACTTT. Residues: CASSQVEVYNSPLHF.

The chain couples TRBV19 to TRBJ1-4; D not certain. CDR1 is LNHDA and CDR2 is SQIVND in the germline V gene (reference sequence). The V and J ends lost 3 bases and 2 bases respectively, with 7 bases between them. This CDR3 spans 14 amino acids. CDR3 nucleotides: TGTGCCAGTAGTATCAGTAGGACTAATGAAAAACTGTTTTTT. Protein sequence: CASSISRTNEKLFF.

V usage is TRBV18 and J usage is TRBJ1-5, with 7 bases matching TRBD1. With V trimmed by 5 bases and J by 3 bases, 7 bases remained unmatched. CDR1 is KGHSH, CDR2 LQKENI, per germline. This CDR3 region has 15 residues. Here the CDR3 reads CASSFRQGDNQPQHF. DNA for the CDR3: TGTGCCAGCTCATTTAGGCAGGGGGACAATCAGCCCCAGCATTTT.

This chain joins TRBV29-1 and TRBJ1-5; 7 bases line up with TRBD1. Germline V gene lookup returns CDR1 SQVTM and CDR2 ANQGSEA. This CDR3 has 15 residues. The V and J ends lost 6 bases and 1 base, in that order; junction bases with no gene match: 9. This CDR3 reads CSVVEQGLSNQPQHF. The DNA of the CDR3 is TGCAGCGTAGTTGAACAGGGGTTGAGCAATCAGCCCCAGCATTTT.

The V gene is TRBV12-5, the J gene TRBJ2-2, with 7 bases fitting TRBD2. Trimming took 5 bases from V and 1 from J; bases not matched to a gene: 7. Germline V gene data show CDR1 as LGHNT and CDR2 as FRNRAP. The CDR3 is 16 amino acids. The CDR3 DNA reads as TGTGCTAGTGGTCGGGGGGTAATGGGGAACACCGGGGAGCTGTTTTTT. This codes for CASGRGVMGNTGELFF.

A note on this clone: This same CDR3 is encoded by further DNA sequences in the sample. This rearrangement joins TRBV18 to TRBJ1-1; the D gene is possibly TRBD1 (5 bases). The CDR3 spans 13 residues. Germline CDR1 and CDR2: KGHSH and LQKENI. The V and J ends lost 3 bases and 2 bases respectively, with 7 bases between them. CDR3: CASSPQGNTEAFF. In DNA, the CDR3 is TGTGCCAGCTCACCTCAGGGAAACACTGAAGCTTTCTTT.

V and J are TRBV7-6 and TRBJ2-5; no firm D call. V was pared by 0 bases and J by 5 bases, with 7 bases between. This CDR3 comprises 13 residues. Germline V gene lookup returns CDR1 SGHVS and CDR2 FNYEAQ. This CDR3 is CASSLALFETQYF. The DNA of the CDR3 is TGTGCCAGCAGCTTAGCCCTCTTTGAGACCCAGTACTTC.

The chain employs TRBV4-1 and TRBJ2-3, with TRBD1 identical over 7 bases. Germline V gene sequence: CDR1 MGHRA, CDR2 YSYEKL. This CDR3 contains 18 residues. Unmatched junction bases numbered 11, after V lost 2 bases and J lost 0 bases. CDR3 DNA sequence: TGCGCCAGCAGCCAAAACCTCCCGGGGACAGCTAGCACAGATACGCAGTATTTT. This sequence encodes CASSQNLPGTASTDTQYF.

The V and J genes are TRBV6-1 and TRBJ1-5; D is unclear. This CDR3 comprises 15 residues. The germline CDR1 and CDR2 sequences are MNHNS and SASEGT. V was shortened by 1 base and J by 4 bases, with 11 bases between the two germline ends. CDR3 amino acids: CASSEGTLVNQPQHF. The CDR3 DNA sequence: TGTGCCAGCAGTGAAGGGACCCTTGTTAATCAGCCCCAGCATTTT.

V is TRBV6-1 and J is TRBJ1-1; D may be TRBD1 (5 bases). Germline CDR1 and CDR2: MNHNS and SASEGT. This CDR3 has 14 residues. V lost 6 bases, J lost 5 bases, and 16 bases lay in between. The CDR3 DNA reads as TGTGCCAGCAGCGCGGACATATGGTATACTGAAGCTTTCTTT. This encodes CASSADIWYTEAFF.

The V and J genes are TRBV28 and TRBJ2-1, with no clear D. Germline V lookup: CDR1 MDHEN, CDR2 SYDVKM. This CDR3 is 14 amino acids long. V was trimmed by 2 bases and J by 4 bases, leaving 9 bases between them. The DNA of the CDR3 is TGTGCCAGCAGTTTAGTGGGCCAATACAATGAGCAGTTCTTC. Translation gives CASSLVGQYNEQFF.

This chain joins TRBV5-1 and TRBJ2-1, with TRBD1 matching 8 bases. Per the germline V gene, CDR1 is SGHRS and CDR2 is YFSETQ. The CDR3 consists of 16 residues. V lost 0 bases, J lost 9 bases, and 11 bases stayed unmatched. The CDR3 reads CASSLAVLQGASEQFF. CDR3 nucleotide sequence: TGCGCCAGCAGCTTGGCAGTATTGCAGGGGGCGAGTGAGCAGTTCTTC.

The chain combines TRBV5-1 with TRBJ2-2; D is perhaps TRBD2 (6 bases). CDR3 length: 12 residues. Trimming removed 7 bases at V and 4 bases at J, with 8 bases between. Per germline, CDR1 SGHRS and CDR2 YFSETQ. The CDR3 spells CASCGTTGELFF. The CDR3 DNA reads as TGCGCCAGCTGCGGGACCACCGGGGAGCTGTTTTTT.

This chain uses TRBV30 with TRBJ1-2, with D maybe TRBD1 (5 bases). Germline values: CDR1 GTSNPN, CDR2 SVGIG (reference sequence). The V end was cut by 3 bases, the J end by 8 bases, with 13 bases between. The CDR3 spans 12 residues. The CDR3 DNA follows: TGTGCCTGGAGAGGGGCATATGGGGGCTACACCTTC. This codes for CAWRGAYGGYTF.